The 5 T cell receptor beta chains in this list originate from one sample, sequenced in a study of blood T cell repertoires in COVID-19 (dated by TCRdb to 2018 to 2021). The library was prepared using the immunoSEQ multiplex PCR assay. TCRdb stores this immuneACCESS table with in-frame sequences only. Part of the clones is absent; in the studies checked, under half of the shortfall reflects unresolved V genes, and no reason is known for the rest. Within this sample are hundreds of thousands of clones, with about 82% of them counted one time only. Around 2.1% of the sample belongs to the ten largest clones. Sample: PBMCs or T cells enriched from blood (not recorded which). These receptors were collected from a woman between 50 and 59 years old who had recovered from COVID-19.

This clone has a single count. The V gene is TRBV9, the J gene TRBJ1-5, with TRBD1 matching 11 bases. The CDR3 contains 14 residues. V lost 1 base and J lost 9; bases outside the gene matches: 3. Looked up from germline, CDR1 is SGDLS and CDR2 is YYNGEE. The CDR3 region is CASSVTGTGGPQHF. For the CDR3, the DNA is TGTGCCAGCAGCGTAACCGGGACAGGGGGGCCCCAGCATTTT.

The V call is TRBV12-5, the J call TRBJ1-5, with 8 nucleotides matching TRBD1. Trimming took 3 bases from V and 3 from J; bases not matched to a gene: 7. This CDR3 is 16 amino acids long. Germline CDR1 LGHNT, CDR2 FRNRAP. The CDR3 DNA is TGTGCTAGTGGTTTCGGGACAGGAGTTGTCAATCAGCCCCAGCATTTT. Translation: CASGFGTGVVNQPQHF.

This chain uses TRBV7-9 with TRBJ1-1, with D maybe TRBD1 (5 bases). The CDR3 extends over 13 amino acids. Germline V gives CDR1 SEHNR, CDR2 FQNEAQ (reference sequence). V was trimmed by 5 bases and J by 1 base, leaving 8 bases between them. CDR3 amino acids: CASSKQENTEAFF. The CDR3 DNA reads TGTGCCAGCAGCAAACAGGAGAACACTGAAGCTTTCTTT.

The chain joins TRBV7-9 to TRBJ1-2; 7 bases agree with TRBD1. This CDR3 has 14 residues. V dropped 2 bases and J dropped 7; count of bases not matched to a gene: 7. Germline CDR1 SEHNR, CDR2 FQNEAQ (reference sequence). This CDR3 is CASSLKGAPRGYTF. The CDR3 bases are TGTGCCAGCAGCTTAAAGGGGGCGCCGCGTGGCTACACCTTC.

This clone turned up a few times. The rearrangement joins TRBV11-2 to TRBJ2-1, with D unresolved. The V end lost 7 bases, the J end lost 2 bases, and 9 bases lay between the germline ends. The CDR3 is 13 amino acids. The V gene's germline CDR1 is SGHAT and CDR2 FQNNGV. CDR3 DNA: TGTGCCAGCATGCCGGGTCCCTACAATGAGCAGTTCTTC. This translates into CASMPGPYNEQFF.